One and the same sample provided the 11 T cell receptor beta chains below, sequenced in a study of blood T cell repertoires in COVID-19 (dated by TCRdb to the early 2020s). Libraries were prepared through the immunoSEQ multiplex PCR assay. Held by TCRdb, this immuneACCESS table contains in-frame sequences only and omits some clones. Under half of the omission traces to an unresolved V gene where checked; the cause of the rest is unknown. This sample lists under 300,000 clones; roughly 88% were detected once. In total, the top ten clones hold approximately 13% of the sample. What was sequenced was peripheral blood. Receptors originate from an elderly man with acute or convalescent COVID-19.

V and J are TRBV19 and TRBJ1-1; TRBD1 matches at 12 bases. Germline-derived CDR1 and CDR2 are LNHDA and SQIVND (reference sequence). CDR3 length: 18 amino acids. Germline trimming cut 7 bases from V and 4 bases from J; bases unmatched to any gene: 16. DNA of the CDR3: TGTGCCAGTACGAATTACCGGGGACAGGGGGCAACAATCACTGAAGCTTTCTTT. Its protein is CASTNYRGQGATITEAFF. Drawing the rest from reference TRBV19 and TRBJ1-1, the complete variable domain is DGGITQSPKYLFRKEGQNVTLSCEQNLNHDAMYWYRQDPGQGLRLIYYSQIVNDFQKGDIAEGYSVSREKKESFPLTVTSAQKNPTAFYLCASTNYRGQGATITEAFFGQGTRLTVV.

The chain links TRBV7-2 to TRBJ2-2, with unresolved D. CDR1 is SGHTA, CDR2 FQGNSA, per germline. This CDR3 comprises 12 residues. V shed 5 bases and J shed 2 bases, with 3 bases lying between them. For the CDR3, the DNA is TGTGCCAGCAGCCCAAACACCGGGGAGCTGTTTTTT. Protein sequence: CASSPNTGELFF.

The CDR3 sequence is CASSFDGLAGVWTGELFF. CDR3 in DNA: TGTGCCAGCAGTTTCGACGGGCTAGCGGGAGTTTGGACCGGGGAGCTGTTTTTT. The genes are TRBV27 and TRBJ2-2, with TRBD2 identical over 10 bases. This CDR3 contains 18 residues. Germline V lookup: CDR1 MNHEY, CDR2 SMNVEV (reference sequence). V shed 3 bases and J 5 bases; nucleotides not matched to a gene: 12.

V gene TRBV7-3 combines with J gene TRBJ2-1; 10 nucleotides align to TRBD2. The CDR3 sequence is 16 residues long. CDR1 and CDR2 from the germline V gene are SGHTA and FQGTGA. The V segment lost 5 bases and the J segment 5 bases; nucleotides outside the gene matches: 9. CDR3 loop: CASSPSSGSGNNEQFF. The CDR3 region has the DNA TGTGCCAGCAGCCCCTCTAGCGGGAGTGGGAACAATGAGCAGTTCTTC.

V and J are TRBV6-5 and TRBJ2-7, with 7 bases matching TRBD2. Germline V CDR1 and CDR2: MNHEY, SVGAGI. The CDR3 consists of 13 residues. The J segment lost 4 bases and the V segment lost 0 bases, leaving 0 bases of the junction unmatched. CDR3 loop: CASSYSGRYEQYF. The CDR3 bases are TGTGCCAGCAGTTACTCCGGGAGGTACGAGCAGTACTTC.

The CDR3 DNA reads as TGTGCCAGCACGACAGCCCTCTATGGCTACACCTTC. Its translation: CASTTALYGYTF. This chain joins TRBV28 and TRBJ1-2; D is possibly TRBD1 (5 bases). CDR3 length: 12 amino acids. CDR1 and CDR2 from the germline V gene are MDHEN and SYDVKM. V gave up 7 bases and J gave up 4 bases, with 10 bases separating them.

The chain links TRBV5-8 to TRBJ2-7, with a weak D call TRBD1 (5 bases). The germline V and J ends were trimmed by 4 bases and 4 bases, with 12 bases remaining between them. The CDR3 spans 13 residues. CDR1 and CDR2 from the germline V gene are SGHTS and YDEGEE. Here the CDR3 DNA reads TGTGCCAGCAGCGCACCAACAGGATACGAGCAGTACTTC. This codes for CASSAPTGYEQYF.

The chain employs TRBV7-2 and TRBJ1-6; perhaps TRBD1 as D (6 bases). Per the germline V gene, CDR1 is SGHTA and CDR2 is FQGNSA. The CDR3 loop spans 15 amino acids. Trimming took off 5 bases at V and 10 bases at J, with 18 bases between the two ends. The DNA for the CDR3 is TGTGCCAGCAGCCTCACAGGGCGGGCGAGGTCACCCCTCCACTTT. Translated, it gives CASSLTGRARSPLHF.

The rearrangement links TRBV28 to TRBJ1-6; D possibly corresponds to TRBD1 (5 bases). CDR1 MDHEN and CDR2 SYDVKM come from the germline V gene. The CDR3 length is 17 residues. Trimming cost V 5 bases and J 14 bases, with 28 bases left between them. In DNA form, the CDR3 reads TGTGCCAGCAGTACCCCCAGTGGGGCAGAACCAATTAAGGCCCTCCACTTT. This sequence encodes CASSTPSGAEPIKALHF.

The V call is TRBV28, the J call TRBJ1-3; 9 positions agree with TRBD1. CDR3 length: 20 residues. The junction had 13 bases not matched to a gene; V was cut back by 0 bases and J by 1 base. CDR1 is MDHEN and CDR2 is SYDVKM in the germline V gene. The CDR3 DNA reads TGTGCCAGCAGTTTATGGTCTGGGACAGGGATCCAGAAATCTGGAAACACCATATATTTT. This sequence encodes CASSLWSGTGIQKSGNTIYF.

This clone was seen a handful of times. The chain has TRBV19 and TRBJ1-5; possibly TRBD1 for D (5 bases). The CDR3 has 15 amino acids. Per the germline V gene, CDR1 is LNHDA and CDR2 is SQIVND (reference sequence). The V gene lost 1 base and the J gene lost 1 base, with 8 bases spanning the gap. The CDR3, as DNA: TGTGCCAGTAGTATAGGGGCAGGGAGCAATCAGCCCCAGCATTTT. Its protein product is CASSIGAGSNQPQHF.